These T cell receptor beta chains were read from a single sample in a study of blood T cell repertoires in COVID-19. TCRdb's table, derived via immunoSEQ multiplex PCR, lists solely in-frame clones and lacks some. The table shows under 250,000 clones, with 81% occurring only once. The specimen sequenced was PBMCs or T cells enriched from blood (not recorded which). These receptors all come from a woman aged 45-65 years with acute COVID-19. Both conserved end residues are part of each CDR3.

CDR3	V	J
CASTYQETQYF	TRBV2	TRBJ2-5
CASSTTGWDYGYTF	TRBV18	TRBJ1-2
CASSLGIWTGVEAPLHF	TRBV11-2	TRBJ1-6
CSVGTAAYYNEQFF	TRBV29-1	TRBJ2-1
CASSLDRTGGQYF	TRBV4-2	TRBJ2-7
CASRQEQGAGEKLFF	TRBV7-9	TRBJ1-4
CASISAGSDTGELFF	TRBV19	TRBJ2-2
CASSPGTDYSGANVLTF	TRBV18	TRBJ2-6
CASSLGGLAGGPPGELFF	TRBV28	TRBJ2-2
CASSQPGHLSYEQYF	TRBV5-5	TRBJ2-7